This entry concerns a single T cell receptor (beta chain). Its antigen is unidentified. This sample is part of a study of CD8+CD57+ T cells in acquired aplastic anemia. Genomic DNA, serving as template, underwent TCR beta VDJ and CDR3 profiling. TCRdb ran MiXCR on the reads and lists one entry per CDR3 protein. The sample records fewer than 250,000 distinct CDR3 sequences, roughly half being singletons. Overall study findings and caveats: Shared by patients and controls, around 27 CD8+ CDR3s were abundant in patients.

The authors sequenced patients whose flow cytometry had shown CD8+CD57+ cell expansion. At blood sampling, none of the patients had yet received therapy. Sequencing used sorted CD4+, CD8+, or CD8+CD57+ T cells (not recorded which) from PBMCs. The TCR was taken from a human donor with aplastic anemia.

Here the CDR3 reads CAWSPRFYGYTF. Here the CDR3 DNA reads TGTGCCTGGAGTCCAAGGTTCTATGGCTACACCTTC. J is TRBJ1-2 and V is TRBV30, with D unresolved. Germline CDR1 GTSNPN, CDR2 SVGIG (reference sequence). The germline V and J ends were trimmed by 2 bases and 4 bases, with 8 bases remaining between them. The CDR3 has 12 amino acids.